These T cell receptor beta chains were read from a single sample in a study of OX40 agonist ivuxolimab in advanced cancers. TCRdb keeps only in-frame clones here, not all; method: immunoSEQ multiplex PCR. Of approximately 44,000 clones listed, 70% to 90% were seen once; the top ten hold approximately 0.39%. The input for sequencing was CD4+ or CD8+ T cells sorted from blood, taken in a trial of the OX40 agonist ivuxolimab. Receptor source: an adult with an advanced solid tumor such as melanoma, head and neck, liver or kidney cancer. CDR3s include the opening cysteine and the closing phenylalanine or tryptophan. A D gene is named only where the DNA matches it firmly. Some rows mark clone size as missing; the rest say once, few, many or name a class of expanded clone.

j_call	v_call	d_call	clone_size	cdr3_nt	cdr3_aa
TRBJ1-1	TRBV4-1	TRBD1	.	TGCGCCAGCAGCCAAGGCGTTATACGGACAGGCAGCCGGAGCACTGAAGCTTTCTTT	CASSQGVIRTGSRSTEAFF
TRBJ1-2	TRBV6-5	.	.	TGTGCCAGCAGTTCCGGAGGGGCCCTTGGCACCTTC	CASSSGGALGTF
TRBJ2-2	TRBV5-1	.	.	TGCGCCAGCAGCTTGGCCGGGGGCAGGGGTGGCACCGGGGAGCTGTTTTTT	CASSLAGGRGGTGELFF
TRBJ2-7	TRBV28	.	.	TGTGCCAGCACCTCCAGGGTCTACGAGCAGTACTTC	CASTSRVYEQYF
TRBJ2-5	TRBV28	.	.	TGTGCCAGCCGTCGGAGGGAGACCCAGTACTTC	CASRRRETQYF
TRBJ1-4	TRBV19	TRBD1	.	TGTGCCAGTCAGACAGGGGGCGCGGAAAAACTGTTTTTT	CASQTGGAEKLFF
TRBJ1-2	TRBV30	TRBD1	.	TGTGCCTGGAACTCCAAGGGGGCAGGAAGGTATGGCTACACCTTC	CAWNSKGAGRYGYTF
TRBJ2-5	TRBV5-1	TRBD2	.	TGCGCCAGCAGCTTGGGTTCACCGACTAGCGGGCAAGAGACCCAGTACTTC	CASSLGSPTSGQETQYF
TRBJ2-2	TRBV6-4	.	.	TGTGCCAGCAGTGTGATGGGGAACACCGGGGAGCTGTTTTTT	CASSVMGNTGELFF
TRBJ2-1	TRBV7-3	.	.	TGTGCCAGCCGAGGCCCATCCAATGAGCAGTTCTTC	CASRGPSNEQFF
TRBJ1-5	TRBV7-6	.	.	TGTGCCAGCAGCTTAGCTCGAAACCAGCCCCAGCATTTT	CASSLARNQPQHF
TRBJ2-5	TRBV2	.	.	TGTGCCAGCAGTGTTTCGAGCGGGCGGCAAGAGACCCAGTACTTC	CASSVSSGRQETQYF
TRBJ2-4	TRBV6-5	.	.	TGTGCCAGCAGGCAGGGGGGGCAGAACTACATTCAGTACTTC	CASRQGGQNYIQYF
TRBJ1-2	TRBV5-1	TRBD1	.	TGCGCCAGCAGCTTGGCCGGGACAGGGGGAGGCTACACCTTC	CASSLAGTGGGYTF
TRBJ2-7	TRBV29-1	.	.	TGCAGCGCGGGGGACAGCTACGAGCAGTACTTC	CSAGDSYEQYF
TRBJ2-5	TRBV5-1	.	.	TGCGCCAGCAGCTTGGCTGAGACCCAGTACTTC	CASSLAETQYF
TRBJ2-5	TRBV19	TRBD1	.	TGTGCCAGTAGTACGGCCCGGGGGACAGGGGGGAGGGAGACCCAGTACTTC	CASSTARGTGGRETQYF
TRBJ2-3	TRBV18	TRBD1	.	TGTGCCAGCTCACCACGGGACAGGATTAGCACAGATACGCAGTATTTT	CASSPRDRISTDTQYF
TRBJ2-4	TRBV27	.	.	TGTGCCAGCAGTCTCTCAGGTACCCGAACAAACATTCAGTACTTC	CASSLSGTRTNIQYF
TRBJ1-2	TRBV19	.	.	TGTGCCAGTAGTCCCCATAAGCCCAACTATGGCTACACCTTC	CASSPHKPNYGYTF
TRBJ2-5	TRBV1	.	.	TGCACCAGCAGCCACCGCCGACTAGCGGGCCGCCAAGAGACCCAGTACTTC	CTSSHRRLAGRQETQYF
TRBJ2-1	TRBV15	.	.	TGTGCCACCAGCAGAGATCTAGGGGGGAATGAGCAGTTCTTC	CATSRDLGGNEQFF
TRBJ2-7	TRBV7-2	TRBD1	.	TGCGCCAGCAGCCGAGACAGGGGGCGCTACGAGCAGTACTTC	CASSRDRGRYEQYF
TRBJ1-3	TRBV5-1	.	few	TGCGCCAGCAGCTTCTTCACCCCTGGAAACACCATATATTTT	CASSFFTPGNTIYF
TRBJ1-6	TRBV27	TRBD1	few	TGTGCCAGCAGTTTCCGGGGAGGGGGCTTAGTATCACCCCTCCACTTT	CASSFRGGGLVSPLHF
TRBJ2-7	TRBV28	.	.	TGTGCCAGCAGTTCGACGCCTAACTACGAGCAGTACTTC	CASSSTPNYEQYF